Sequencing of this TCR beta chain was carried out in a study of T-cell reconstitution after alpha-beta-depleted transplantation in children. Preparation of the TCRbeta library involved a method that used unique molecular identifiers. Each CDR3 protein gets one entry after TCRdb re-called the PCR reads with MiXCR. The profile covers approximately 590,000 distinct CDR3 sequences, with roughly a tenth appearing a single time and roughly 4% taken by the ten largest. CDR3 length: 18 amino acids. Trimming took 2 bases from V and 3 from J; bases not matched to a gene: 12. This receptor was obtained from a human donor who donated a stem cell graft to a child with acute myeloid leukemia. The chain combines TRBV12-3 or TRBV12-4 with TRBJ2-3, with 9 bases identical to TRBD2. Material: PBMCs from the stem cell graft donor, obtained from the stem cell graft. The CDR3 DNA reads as TGTGCCAGCAGTTTAAGGCGCCCCGGGACTAGCCCGACAGATACGCAGTATTTT. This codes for CASSLRRPGTSPTDTQYF.